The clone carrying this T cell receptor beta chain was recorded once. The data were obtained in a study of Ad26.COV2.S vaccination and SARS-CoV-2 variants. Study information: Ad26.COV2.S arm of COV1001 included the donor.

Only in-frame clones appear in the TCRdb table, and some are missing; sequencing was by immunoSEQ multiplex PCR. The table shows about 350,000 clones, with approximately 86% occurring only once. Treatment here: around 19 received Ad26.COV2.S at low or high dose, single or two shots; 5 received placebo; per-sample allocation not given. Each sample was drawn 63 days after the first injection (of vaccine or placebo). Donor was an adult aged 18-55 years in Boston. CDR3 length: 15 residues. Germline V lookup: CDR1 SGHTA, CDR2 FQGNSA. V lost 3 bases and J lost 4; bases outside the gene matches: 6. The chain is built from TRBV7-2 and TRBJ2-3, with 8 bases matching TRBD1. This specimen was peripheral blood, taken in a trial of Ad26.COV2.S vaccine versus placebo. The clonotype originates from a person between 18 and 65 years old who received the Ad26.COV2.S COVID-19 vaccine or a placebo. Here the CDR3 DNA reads TGTGCCAGCAGCTTTGACAGGGGTGGCGCAGATACGCAGTATTTT. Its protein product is CASSFDRGGADTQYF.